Listed here are 5 T cell receptor beta chains from one sample, sequenced in a study of blood T cell repertoires in COVID-19. Some clones are missing from TCRdb's copy, which holds only in-frame ones; the method was immunoSEQ multiplex PCR. The data show about 220,000 clones, more than 65% seen once. The source material was peripheral blood. These receptors all come from a woman of 80 years or more with acute or convalescent COVID-19.

This sequence joins TRBV30 and TRBJ1-5; no reliable D call. Trimming pared 2 bases from V and 0 bases from J, leaving 8 bases between. This CDR3 comprises 14 residues. CDR1 is GTSNPN, CDR2 SVGIG, per germline (reference sequence). This chain's CDR3 is CAWSMAYSNQPQHF. CDR3 nucleotides: TGTGCCTGGAGTATGGCTTATAGCAATCAGCCCCAGCATTTT.

The V call is TRBV6-6, the J call TRBJ2-1; TRBD2 aligns across 8 bases. CDR3 length: 17 residues. Germline V gene lookup returns CDR1 MNHNY and CDR2 SVGAGI (reference sequence). With 5 bases clipped from V and 0 bases from J, the junction kept 9 bases outside the gene matches. Written as DNA, the CDR3 is TGTGCCAGCAGTCCCGATGGCGGGGGGAACTCCTACAATGAGCAGTTCTTC. This encodes CASSPDGGGNSYNEQFF.

The V gene is TRBV6-5, the J gene TRBJ2-1; 9 nucleotides align to TRBD1. Losses at the gene ends were 7 bases for V and 8 bases for J; bases not matched to a gene: 6. CDR1 and CDR2 from the germline V gene are MNHEY and SVGAGI. The CDR3 is made up of 13 amino acids. The CDR3 loop reads CASTPQGADEQFF. The DNA for the CDR3 is TGTGCCAGCACCCCACAGGGGGCGGATGAGCAGTTCTTC.

This chain joins TRBV3-1 (or the pseudogene TRBV3-2) and TRBJ1-4; 9 bases are shared with TRBD1. The CDR3 runs 15 residues. Germline CDR1 LGHDT, CDR2 YNNKEL (reference sequence). With V trimmed by 3 bases and J by 8 bases, 7 bases remained unmatched. CDR3 region: CASSQMTGGREKLFF. CDR3 in DNA: TGTGCCAGCAGCCAGATGACAGGGGGTCGGGAAAAACTGTTTTTT.

The rearrangement joins TRBV28 to TRBJ1-5, with a weak D call TRBD1 (5 bases). The CDR3 has 14 amino acids. Germline CDR1 is MDHEN and CDR2 is SYDVKM. The V gene lost 7 bases and the J gene lost 2 bases, with 12 bases spanning the gap. CDR3: CASTPGGGNQPQHF. The DNA for the CDR3 is TGTGCCAGCACACCGGGGGGGGGCAATCAGCCCCAGCATTTT. Full variable domain (remainder filled in from reference TRBV28 and TRBJ1-5): DVKVTQSSRYLVKRTGEKVFLECVQDMDHENMFWYRQDPGLGLRLIYFSYDVKMKEKGDIPEGYSVSREKKERFSLILESASTNQTSMYLCASTPGGGNQPQHFGDGTRLSIL.